The rows below give T cell receptor beta chains drawn from one sample of a study of cytomegalovirus exposure and HLA in healthy donors. The protocol was immunoSEQ multiplex PCR, while the TCRdb copy is restricted to in-frame clones and leaves out a portion. The sample has approximately 110,000 clones; more than 65% are singletons. The specimen sequenced was PBMCs. The receptors were gathered from a woman aged 55-75 years in good health and CMV-seropositive. The CDR3 runs from the conserved cysteine through the conserved F or W. The D gene is left open where the match is weak. Only some rows state a clone size, as once, few, many or a class for expanded clones.

TRBV4-1,TRBD1,TRBJ1-5,NA,TGCGCCAGCAGCCAGCCGGGACAGGGGTGGCGGCCCCAGCATTTT,CASSQPGQGWRPQHF
TRBV7-9,NA,TRBJ2-5,NA,TGTGCCAGCAGCTACGGGACATTTCCAGAGGAGTACTTC,CASSYGTFPEEYF
TRBV5-1,NA,TRBJ2-1,NA,TGCGCCAGCAGCTTTAGTAACCGTAGCTCCTACAATGAGCAGTTCTTC,CASSFSNRSSYNEQFF
TRBV5-4,NA,TRBJ1-1,NA,TGTGCCAGCAGCTTGGACCAGGGGTTGACTGAAGCTTTCTTT,CASSLDQGLTEAFF
TRBV27,TRBD2,TRBJ2-3,NA,TGTGCCAGCAGTTTTAGCTGGCGGGAGGATCATACGCAGTATTTT,CASSFSWREDHTQYF
TRBV7-2,NA,TRBJ2-2,NA,TGTGCCAGCAGCTTAGGGCGAGCGGGTGTGAACACCGGGGAGCTGTTTTTT,CASSLGRAGVNTGELFF
TRBV6-5,TRBD1,TRBJ1-4,NA,TGTGCCAGCAGAGCCGACAGGGGAGACGAAAAACTGTTTTTT,CASRADRGDEKLFF
TRBV9,TRBD1,TRBJ2-6,few,TGTGCCAGCAGCGGAACAGGGGCTGGGGCCAACGTCCTGACTTTC,CASSGTGAGANVLTF
TRBV5-1,TRBD2,TRBJ2-5,NA,TGCGCCAGCAGCCTACTAGCGGGAGTCCAAGAGACCCAGTACTTC,CASSLLAGVQETQYF
TRBV6-1,NA,TRBJ1-1,NA,TGTGCCAGCAGTGAATATCGGGGTACTGAAGCTTTCTTT,CASSEYRGTEAFF
TRBV6-5,NA,TRBJ1-1,NA,TGTGCCGGCAGTTCATCCAGGGAGAACACTGAAGCTTTCTTT,CAGSSSRENTEAFF
TRBV9,TRBD1,TRBJ2-1,NA,TGTGCCAGCAGCCCGGGACAGGGCAACAATGAGCAGTTCTTC,CASSPGQGNNEQFF
TRBV9,TRBD1,TRBJ2-1,NA,TGTGCCAGCAGCGCCGAGGGACAGGGTAGGAATGAGCAGTTCTTC,CASSAEGQGRNEQFF
TRBV7-9,TRBD1,TRBJ2-1,NA,TGTGCCAGCAGTCCCCTCCGGGACAGGGACTACAATGAGCAGTTCTTC,CASSPLRDRDYNEQFF
TRBV25-1,NA,TRBJ2-2,NA,TGTGCCAGCAGTGCAGCTGATCGGGACACCGGGGAGCTGTTTTTT,CASSAADRDTGELFF
TRBV7-3,NA,TRBJ2-4,NA,TGTGCCAGCAGCCGTATGGGGGCACTACTAGCCAAAAACATTCAGTACTTC,CASSRMGALLAKNIQYF
TRBV6-5,NA,TRBJ1-5,NA,TGTGCCAGCAGATCAGGGGAAATAGGCAATCAGCCCCAGCATTTT,CASRSGEIGNQPQHF
TRBV18,NA,TRBJ2-6,NA,TGTGCCGCCAAACTATCTGGGGCCAACGTCCTGACTTTC,CAAKLSGANVLTF
TRBV18,TRBD1,TRBJ2-7,NA,TGTGCCAGCTCACCTCTTCGACAGGGTGAGCAGTACTTC,CASSPLRQGEQYF
TRBV6-1,TRBD1,TRBJ2-3,NA,TGTGCCAGCAGCCTACGACAGGGTGGGGATACGCAGTATTTT,CASSLRQGGDTQYF
TRBV2,NA,TRBJ1-3,NA,TGTGCCAGCAGTGAGAACAGGCGCTCTGGAAACACCATATATTTT,CASSENRRSGNTIYF
TRBV6-5,TRBD1,TRBJ1-1,NA,TGTGCCAGCAGTGGGACAGGGGGTAACACTGAAGCTTTCTTT,CASSGTGGNTEAFF
TRBV4-3,TRBD2,TRBJ2-1,NA,TGCGCCAGCAGCCCTCGGGGACTAGCGGGGCGAAGCTCCTACAATGAGCAGTTCTTC,CASSPRGLAGRSSYNEQFF
TRBV7-7,TRBD2,TRBJ2-1,NA,TGTGCCAGCAGCTTAGAGGAACAGACTAGCGGGAGGTTCTACAATGAGCAGTTCTTC,CASSLEEQTSGRFYNEQFF
TRBV5-4,NA,TRBJ2-2,NA,TGTGCCAGCAGCTTGGTAGGGGTGAACACCGGGGAGCTGTTTTTT,CASSLVGVNTGELFF
TRBV9,TRBD1,TRBJ1-6,NA,TGTGCCAGCAGCGGCACAGGGGTTCGATCACCCCTCCACTTT,CASSGTGVRSPLHF
TRBV18,NA,TRBJ2-5,NA,TGTGCCAGCTCACCACTCGGGACAAACCAAGAGACCCAGTACTTC,CASSPLGTNQETQYF
TRBV19,TRBD2,TRBJ2-1,NA,TGTGCCAGTATGCGGCGGGAGGGCTCCGATGAGCAGTTCTTC,CASMRREGSDEQFF
TRBV27,TRBD1,TRBJ1-5,NA,TGTGCCAGCAGTCCGTTCGGAGGACCGGGACAGGGGCCTTATAGCAATCAGCCCCAGCATTTT,CASSPFGGPGQGPYSNQPQHF
TRBV19,TRBD2,TRBJ2-1,NA,TGTGCCAGTAGTATGCGGGGGGCAGGGTACAATGAGCAGTTCTTC,CASSMRGAGYNEQFF
TRBV11-2,TRBD1,TRBJ1-6,few,TGTGCCAGCAGCGTGACAGGGGTAGGTAATTCACCCCTCCACTTT,CASSVTGVGNSPLHF
TRBV18,NA,TRBJ2-7,NA,TGTGCCAGCTCACCAAACAAACTGCAGGGGGGCGAGCAGTACTTC,CASSPNKLQGGEQYF
TRBV6-1,NA,TRBJ2-7,NA,TGTGCCAGCAGTGACAGGTACGAGCAGTACTTC,CASSDRYEQYF
TRBV6-5,TRBD1,TRBJ2-1,NA,TGTGCCAGCAGCCCAGGACAGGGCTTCTACAATGAGCAGTTCTTC,CASSPGQGFYNEQFF
TRBV14,NA,TRBJ1-1,NA,TGTGCCAGCAAGTACAGGGAACGTAGAGCTTTCTTT,CASKYRERRAFF
TRBV18,NA,TRBJ1-1,NA,TGTGCCAGCTCACCACCGGGGGCAGGGCATACTGAAGCTTTCTTT,CASSPPGAGHTEAFF
TRBV19,TRBD2,TRBJ2-1,NA,TGTGCCAGTAGTATTGCGGGAGGAGACAATGAGCAGTTCTTC,CASSIAGGDNEQFF
TRBV7-2,NA,TRBJ1-4,few,TGTGCCAGCAGTAGGAGGTTTAGCGAAAAACTGTTTTTT,CASSRRFSEKLFF
TRBV6-4,NA,TRBJ2-1,once,TGTGCCAGCAAAGTCGATAGCTCCTACAATGAGCAGTTCTTC,CASKVDSSYNEQFF
TRBV6-6,NA,TRBJ2-5,few,TGTGCCAGCGGCAGGGCCTTCCAAGAGACCCAGTACTTC,CASGRAFQETQYF
TRBV19,NA,TRBJ1-2,NA,TGTGCCAGTAACCCCCAGGCAGGGAACTATGGCTACACCTTC,CASNPQAGNYGYTF
TRBV7-9,TRBD2,TRBJ2-1,NA,TGTGCCAGCAGCTTTAGCGGGGCCTACAATGAGCAGTTCTTC,CASSFSGAYNEQFF
TRBV6-4,TRBD2,TRBJ2-5,NA,TGTGCCAGCAGCCGGACTAGCCGGGAGACCCAGTACTTC,CASSRTSRETQYF
TRBV7-9,NA,TRBJ1-2,NA,TGTGCCAGCAGCTTGATTGCGCAGGGGAAGGATGGCTACACCTTC,CASSLIAQGKDGYTF
TRBV5-1,TRBD2,TRBJ2-3,NA,TGCGCCAGCAGCTTGGTGGCGGGAGGCACAGATACGCAGTATTTT,CASSLVAGGTDTQYF
TRBV7-3,TRBD2,TRBJ2-2,NA,TGTGCCAGCAGCTTCTCATCGACTAGCCCCTCGAACACCGGGGAGCTGTTTTTT,CASSFSSTSPSNTGELFF
TRBV15,TRBD1,TRBJ1-2,NA,TGTGCCACCAGCAGAGACCAGGGACAGGGGAGGGGTGGCTACACCTTC,CATSRDQGQGRGGYTF
TRBV19,TRBD1,TRBJ2-2,NA,TGTGCCAGTAGTGGCTCTTGGACAGGGGAGGTCATATACACCGGGGAGCTGTTTTTT,CASSGSWTGEVIYTGELFF
TRBV7-7,TRBD1,TRBJ2-7,NA,TGTGCCAGCAGCTTAGGACCAGGACAGGACTACGAGCAGTACTTC,CASSLGPGQDYEQYF
TRBV4-3,NA,TRBJ2-1,NA,TGCGCCAGCGGACGGGAAATTGGCAATGAGCAGTTCTTC,CASGREIGNEQFF
TRBV19,TRBD1,TRBJ1-5,NA,TGTGCCAGTCGGGACAGGGGAAGAAGCAATCAGCCCCAGCATTTT,CASRDRGRSNQPQHF
TRBV6-5,TRBD2,TRBJ2-1,NA,TGTGCCAGCAGTAACTCCGGGACTAGCGGGAATAATGAGCAGTTCTTC,CASSNSGTSGNNEQFF
TRBV4-1,TRBD2,TRBJ2-5,once,TGCGCCAGCAGCCAGGCGAAGCGGGAGGGGTGGGAGACCCAGTACTTC,CASSQAKREGWETQYF
TRBV5-8,NA,TRBJ1-3,NA,TGTGCCAGCAGCTTTGTGACAGGCCGAAACACCATATATTTT,CASSFVTGRNTIYF
TRBV6-5,NA,TRBJ1-2,NA,TGTGCCAGCGCGCGGGATATCTCCTATGGCTACACCTTC,CASARDISYGYTF
TRBV29-1,NA,TRBJ1-1,NA,TGCAGCGTCGTACAGGTGGGGGCCACTGAAGCTTTCTTT,CSVVQVGATEAFF
TRBV11-2,TRBD1,TRBJ1-3,NA,TGTGCCAGCAGCTGGGCGGACAGGGTCGCAGGAAACACCATATATTTT,CASSWADRVAGNTIYF